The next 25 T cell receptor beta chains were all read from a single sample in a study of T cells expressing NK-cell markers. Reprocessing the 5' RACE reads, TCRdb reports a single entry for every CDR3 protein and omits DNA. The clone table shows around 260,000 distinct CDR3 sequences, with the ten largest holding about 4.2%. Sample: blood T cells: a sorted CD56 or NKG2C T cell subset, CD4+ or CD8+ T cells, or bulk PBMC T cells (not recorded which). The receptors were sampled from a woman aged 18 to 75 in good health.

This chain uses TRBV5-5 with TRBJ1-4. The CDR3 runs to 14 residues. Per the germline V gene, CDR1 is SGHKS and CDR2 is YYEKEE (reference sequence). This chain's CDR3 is CASNHPPTNEKLFF.

The CDR3 reads CASSSVRDSPLHF. The chain carries TRBV3-1 and TRBJ1-6. Germline values: CDR1 LGHDT, CDR2 YNNKEL (reference sequence). CDR3 length: 13 amino acids. Using reference TRBV3-1 and TRBJ1-6 for the parts outside the CDR3, the full variable domain is DTAVSQTPKYLVTQMGNDKSIKCEQNLGHDTMYWYKQDSKKFLKIMFSYNNKELIINETVPNRFSPKSPDKAHLNLHINSLELGDSAVYFCASSSVRDSPLHFGNGTRLTVT.

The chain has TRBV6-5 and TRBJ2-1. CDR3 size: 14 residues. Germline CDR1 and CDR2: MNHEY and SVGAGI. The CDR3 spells CASSYSRVENEQFF.

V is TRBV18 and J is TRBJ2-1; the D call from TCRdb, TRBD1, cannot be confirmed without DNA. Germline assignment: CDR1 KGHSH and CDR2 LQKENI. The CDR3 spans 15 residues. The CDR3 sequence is CASSQTGTGDNEQFF.

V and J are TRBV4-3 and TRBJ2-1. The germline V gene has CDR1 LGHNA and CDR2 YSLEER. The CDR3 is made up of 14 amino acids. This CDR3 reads CASSHKTDFNEQFF.

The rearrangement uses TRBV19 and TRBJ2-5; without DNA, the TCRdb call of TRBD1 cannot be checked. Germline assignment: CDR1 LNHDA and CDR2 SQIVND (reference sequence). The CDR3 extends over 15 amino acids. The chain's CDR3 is CASRRDIKKQETQYF.

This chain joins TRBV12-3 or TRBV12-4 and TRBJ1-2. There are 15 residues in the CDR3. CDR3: CASSFGRDLNYGYTF.

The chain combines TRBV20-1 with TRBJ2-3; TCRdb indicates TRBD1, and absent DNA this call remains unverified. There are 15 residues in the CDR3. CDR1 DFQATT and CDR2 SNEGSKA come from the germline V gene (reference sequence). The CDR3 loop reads CSASLGGAGTDTQYF.

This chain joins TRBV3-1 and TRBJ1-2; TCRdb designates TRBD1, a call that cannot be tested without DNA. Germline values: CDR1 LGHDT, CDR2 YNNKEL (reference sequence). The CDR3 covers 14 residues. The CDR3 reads CASSQVSGMSGYTF. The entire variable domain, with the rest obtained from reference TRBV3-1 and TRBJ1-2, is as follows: DTAVSQTPKYLVTQMGNDKSIKCEQNLGHDTMYWYKQDSKKFLKIMFSYNNKELIINETVPNRFSPKSPDKAHLNLHINSLELGDSAVYFCASSQVSGMSGYTFGSGTRLTVV.

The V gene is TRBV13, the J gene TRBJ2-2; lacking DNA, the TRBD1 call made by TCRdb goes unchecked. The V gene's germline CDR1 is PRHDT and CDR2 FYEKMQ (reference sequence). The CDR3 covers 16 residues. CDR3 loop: CASSLIWGGSTGELFF.

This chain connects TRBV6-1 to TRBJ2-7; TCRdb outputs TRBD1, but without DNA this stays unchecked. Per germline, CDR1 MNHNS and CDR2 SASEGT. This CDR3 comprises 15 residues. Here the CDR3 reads CASREAPHRGQKQYF.

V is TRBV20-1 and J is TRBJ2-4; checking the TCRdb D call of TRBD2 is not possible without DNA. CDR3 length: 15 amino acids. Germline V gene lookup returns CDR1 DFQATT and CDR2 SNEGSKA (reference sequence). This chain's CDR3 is CSARLAGGSWNIQYF.

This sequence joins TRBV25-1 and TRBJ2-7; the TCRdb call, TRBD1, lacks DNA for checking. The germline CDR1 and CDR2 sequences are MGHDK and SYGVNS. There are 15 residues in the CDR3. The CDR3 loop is CASSDPGRGGYEQYF.

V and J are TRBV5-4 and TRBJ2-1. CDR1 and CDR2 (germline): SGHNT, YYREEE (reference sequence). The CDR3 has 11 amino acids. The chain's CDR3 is CASSELDEQFF.

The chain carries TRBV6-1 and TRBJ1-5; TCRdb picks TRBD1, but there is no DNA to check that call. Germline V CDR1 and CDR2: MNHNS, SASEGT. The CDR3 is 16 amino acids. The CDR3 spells CASRLGGYTPNQPQHF.

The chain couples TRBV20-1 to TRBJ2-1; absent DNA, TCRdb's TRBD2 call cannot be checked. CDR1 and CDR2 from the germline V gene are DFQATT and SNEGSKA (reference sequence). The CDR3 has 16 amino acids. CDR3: CSARPPGGSWYNEQFF.

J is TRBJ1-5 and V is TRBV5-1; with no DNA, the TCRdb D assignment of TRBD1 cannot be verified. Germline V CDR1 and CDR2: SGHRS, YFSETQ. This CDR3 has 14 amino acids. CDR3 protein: CASSAGDTNQPQHF. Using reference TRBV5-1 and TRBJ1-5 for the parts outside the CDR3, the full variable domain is KAGVTQTPRYLIKTRGQQVTLSCSPISGHRSVSWYQQTPGQGLQFLFEYFSETQRNKGNFPGRFSGRQFSNSRSEMNVSTLELGDSALYLCASSAGDTNQPQHFGDGTRLSIL.

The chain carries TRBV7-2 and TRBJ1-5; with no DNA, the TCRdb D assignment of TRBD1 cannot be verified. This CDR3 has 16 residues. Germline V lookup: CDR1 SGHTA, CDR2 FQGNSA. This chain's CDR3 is CASSLGPVYSNQPQHF. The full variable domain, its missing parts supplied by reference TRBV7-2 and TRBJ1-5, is GAGVSQSPSNKVTEKGKDVELRCDPISGHTALYWYRQSLGQGLEFLIYFQGNSAPDKSGLPSDRFSAERTGGSVSTLTIQRTQQEDSAVYLCASSLGPVYSNQPQHFGDGTRLSIL.

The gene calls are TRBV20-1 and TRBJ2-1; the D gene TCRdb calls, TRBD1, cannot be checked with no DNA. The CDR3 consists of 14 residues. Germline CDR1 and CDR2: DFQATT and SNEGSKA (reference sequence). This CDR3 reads CSAREQGRLNEQFF.

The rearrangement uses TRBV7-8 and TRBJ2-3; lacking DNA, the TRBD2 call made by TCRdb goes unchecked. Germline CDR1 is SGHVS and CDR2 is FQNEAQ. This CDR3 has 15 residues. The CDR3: CASSLGLAGADTQYF.

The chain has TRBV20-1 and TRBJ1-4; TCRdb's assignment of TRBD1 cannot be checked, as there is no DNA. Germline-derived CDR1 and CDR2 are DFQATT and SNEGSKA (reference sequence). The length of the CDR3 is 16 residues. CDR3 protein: CSAQAGGAGANEKLFF.

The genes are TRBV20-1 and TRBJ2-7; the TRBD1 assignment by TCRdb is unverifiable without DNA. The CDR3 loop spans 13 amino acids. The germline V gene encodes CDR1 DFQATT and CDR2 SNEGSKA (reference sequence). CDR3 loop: CSAFLGQSYEQYF.

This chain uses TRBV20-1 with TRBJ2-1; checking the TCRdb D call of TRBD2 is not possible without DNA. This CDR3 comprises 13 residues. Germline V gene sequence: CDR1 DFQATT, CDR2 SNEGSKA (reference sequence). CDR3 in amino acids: CSARAAMEREQFF.

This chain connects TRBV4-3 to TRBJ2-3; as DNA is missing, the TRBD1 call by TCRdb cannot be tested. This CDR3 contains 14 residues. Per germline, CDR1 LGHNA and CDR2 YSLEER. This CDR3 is CASSQGGTVDTQYF.

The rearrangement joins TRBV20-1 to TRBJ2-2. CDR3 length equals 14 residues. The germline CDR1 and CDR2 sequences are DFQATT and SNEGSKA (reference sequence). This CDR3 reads CSARGQGTTGELFF.